Below, 2 T cell receptor beta chains from the same sample are listed, as sequenced in a study of cytomegalovirus exposure and HLA in healthy donors. The study ran its PCR with 60 Vbeta and 13 Jbeta primers. Repertoires were generated with immunoSEQ multiplex PCR, while TCRdb's copy carries only in-frame clones and drops some. Of roughly 130,000 clones listed, 80% are singletons. The sequencing sample was made of PBMCs. The receptor source for this set is a man under 40 in good health and CMV-seronegative.

The chain is built from TRBV27 and TRBJ1-5; 9 bases align to TRBD1. The CDR3 spans 17 residues. Per the germline V gene, CDR1 is MNHEY and CDR2 is SMNVEV (reference sequence). After removal of 3 bases from V and 0 bases from J, the junction contained 6 bases not matched to a gene. This CDR3 is CASSFLQGAHSNQPQHF. Here the CDR3 DNA reads TGTGCCAGCAGTTTTTTACAGGGGGCCCATAGCAATCAGCCCCAGCATTTT.

J is TRBJ2-1 and V is TRBV18, with D unresolved. Looked up from germline, CDR1 is KGHSH and CDR2 is LQKENI. The CDR3 runs to 11 residues. V dropped 3 bases and J dropped 9 bases, with 6 bases sitting between them. The CDR3 bases are TGTGCCAGCTCACCGGGCAGTGAGCAGTTCTTC. Translated: CASSPGSEQFF.